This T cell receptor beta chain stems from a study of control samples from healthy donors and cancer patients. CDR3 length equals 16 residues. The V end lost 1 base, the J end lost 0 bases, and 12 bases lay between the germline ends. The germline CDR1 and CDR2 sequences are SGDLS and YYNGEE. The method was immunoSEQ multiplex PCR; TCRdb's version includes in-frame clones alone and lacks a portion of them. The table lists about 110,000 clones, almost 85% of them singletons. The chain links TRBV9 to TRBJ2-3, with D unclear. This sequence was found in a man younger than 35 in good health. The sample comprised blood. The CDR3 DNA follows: TGTGCCAGCAGCGTACCTCGGAAGGGAAGCACAGATACGCAGTATTTT. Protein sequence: CASSVPRKGSTDTQYF.